This TCR beta chain was captured in a study of blood T cell repertoires in COVID-19. About the research overall: Material from acute and convalescent COVID-19 was sourced from the United States, Italy and Spain. From T cells, B-cell-depleted T cells, or PBMCs came the material, which was cDNA or gDNA.

Patients of the Seattle cohort, enrolled during active infection, were followed longitudinally. This clone was observed once. In the authors' workflow: It was from reference gene primer amplification that nucleated cell counts were estimated. The method was immunoSEQ multiplex PCR; TCRdb's version includes in-frame clones alone and lacks a portion of them. The DNA gave D and trimming, while V, J and clone size come from that table. The repertoire has around 300,000 clones, about 91% of them found once; the top ten carry 1.5% to 2%. Germline V gives CDR1 SNHLY, CDR2 FYNNEI. Trimming stripped 7 bases from V and 4 bases from J, with 16 bases between. The CDR3 sequence is 14 residues long.

Specimen: peripheral blood. V is TRBV2 and J is TRBJ1-2, with D possibly being TRBD1 (6 bases). This TCR came from a woman aged 25 to 39 with COVID-19, enrolled during active disease. The CDR3 sequence: CASIWDGGAYGYTF. As DNA, the CDR3 is TGTGCCAGCATTTGGGATGGGGGGGCCTATGGCTACACCTTC.